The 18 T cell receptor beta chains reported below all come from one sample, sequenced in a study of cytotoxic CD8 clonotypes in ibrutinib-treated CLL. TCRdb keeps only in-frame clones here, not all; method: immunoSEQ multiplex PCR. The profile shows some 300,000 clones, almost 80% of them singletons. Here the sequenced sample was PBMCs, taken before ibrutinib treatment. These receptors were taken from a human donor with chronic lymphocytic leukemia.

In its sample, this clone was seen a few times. The CDR3 loop reads CSVSYEQYF. CDR3 sequence (DNA): TGCAGCGTCTCCTACGAGCAGTACTTC. The chain combines TRBV29-1 with TRBJ2-7; D is undetermined. Between the trimmed V and J ends, which lost 6 bases and 0 bases, there was a span of 0 bases. This CDR3 has 9 amino acids. Germline CDR1 reads SQVTM; CDR2 reads ANQGSEA.

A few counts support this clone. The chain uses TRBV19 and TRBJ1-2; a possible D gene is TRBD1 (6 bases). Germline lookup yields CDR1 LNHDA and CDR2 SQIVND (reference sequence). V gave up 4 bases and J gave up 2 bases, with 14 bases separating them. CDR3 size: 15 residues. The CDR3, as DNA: TGTGCCAGTAGTACTTTGGACAGTCCGAACTATGGCTACACCTTC. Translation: CASSTLDSPNYGYTF.

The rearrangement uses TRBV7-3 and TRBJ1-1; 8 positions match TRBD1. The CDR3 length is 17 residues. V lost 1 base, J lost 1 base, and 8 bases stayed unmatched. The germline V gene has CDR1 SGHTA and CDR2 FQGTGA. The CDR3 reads CASSLIAGQGPNTEAFF. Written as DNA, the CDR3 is TGTGCCAGCAGCTTAATCGCCGGACAGGGACCGAACACTGAAGCTTTCTTT.

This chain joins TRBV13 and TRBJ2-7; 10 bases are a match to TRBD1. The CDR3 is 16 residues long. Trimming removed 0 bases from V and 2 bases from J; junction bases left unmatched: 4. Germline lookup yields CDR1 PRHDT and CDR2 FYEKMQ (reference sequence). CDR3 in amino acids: CASSLGTGGGTYEQYF. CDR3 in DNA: TGTGCCAGCAGCTTAGGGACAGGGGGCGGCACCTACGAGCAGTACTTC.

The chain's CDR3 is CASRGPSKKTQYF. The CDR3 DNA reads TGTGCCAGCAGAGGGCCTTCCAAGAAGACCCAGTACTTC. The gene calls are TRBV27 and TRBJ2-5; no clear D gene. Germline V gene data show CDR1 as MNHEY and CDR2 as SMNVEV (reference sequence). The CDR3 consists of 13 residues. Trimming took off 6 bases at V and 6 bases at J, with 14 bases between the two ends.

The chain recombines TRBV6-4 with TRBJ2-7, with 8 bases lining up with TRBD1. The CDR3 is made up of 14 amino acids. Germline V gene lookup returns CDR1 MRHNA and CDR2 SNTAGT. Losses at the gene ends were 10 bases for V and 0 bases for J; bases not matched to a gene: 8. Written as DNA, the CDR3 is TGTGCCACCAACGGGACAGGTATCTCCTACGAGCAGTACTTC. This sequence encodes CATNGTGISYEQYF.

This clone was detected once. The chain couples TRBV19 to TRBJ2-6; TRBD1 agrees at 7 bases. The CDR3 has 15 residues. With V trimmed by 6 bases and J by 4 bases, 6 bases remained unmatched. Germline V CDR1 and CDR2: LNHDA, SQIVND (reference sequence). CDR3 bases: TGTGCCAGTAGAAAGACAGGGTCCGGGGCCAACGTCCTGACTTTC. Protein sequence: CASRKTGSGANVLTF.

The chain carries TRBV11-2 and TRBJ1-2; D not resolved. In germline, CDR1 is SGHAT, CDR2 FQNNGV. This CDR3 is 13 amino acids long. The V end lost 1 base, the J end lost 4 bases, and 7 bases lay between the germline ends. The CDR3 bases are TGTGCCAGCAGCTTAGGGACGGCCTATGGCTACACCTTC. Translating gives CASSLGTAYGYTF.

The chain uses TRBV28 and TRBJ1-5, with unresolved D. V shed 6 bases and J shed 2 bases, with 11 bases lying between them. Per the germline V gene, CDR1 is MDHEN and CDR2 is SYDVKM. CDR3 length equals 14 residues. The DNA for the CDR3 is TGTGCCAGCAGAAAGACCGGGGGCAATCAGCCCCAGCATTTT. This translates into CASRKTGGNQPQHF.

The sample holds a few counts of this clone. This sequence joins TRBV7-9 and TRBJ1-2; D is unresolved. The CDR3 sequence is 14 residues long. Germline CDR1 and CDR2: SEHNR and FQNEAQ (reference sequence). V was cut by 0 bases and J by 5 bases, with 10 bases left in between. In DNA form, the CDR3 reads TGTGCCAGCAGCTTAGCCTGGGGTGGGTATGGCTACACCTTC. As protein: CASSLAWGGYGYTF.

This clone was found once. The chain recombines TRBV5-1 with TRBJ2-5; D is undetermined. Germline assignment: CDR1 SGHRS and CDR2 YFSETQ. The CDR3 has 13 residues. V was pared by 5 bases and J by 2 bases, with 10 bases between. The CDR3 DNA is TGCGCCAGCAGACCGGAGTGGCAAGAGACCCAGTACTTC. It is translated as CASRPEWQETQYF.

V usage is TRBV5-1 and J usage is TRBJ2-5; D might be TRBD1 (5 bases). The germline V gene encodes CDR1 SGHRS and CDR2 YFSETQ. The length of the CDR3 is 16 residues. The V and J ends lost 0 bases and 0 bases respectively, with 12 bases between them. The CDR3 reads CASSLVLSGNQETQYF. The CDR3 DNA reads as TGCGCCAGCAGCTTGGTATTATCAGGGAACCAAGAGACCCAGTACTTC.

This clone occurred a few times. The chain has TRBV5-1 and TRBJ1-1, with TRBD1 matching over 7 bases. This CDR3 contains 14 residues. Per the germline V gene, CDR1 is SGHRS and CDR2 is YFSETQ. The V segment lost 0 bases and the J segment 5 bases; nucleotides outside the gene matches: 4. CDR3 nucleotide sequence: TGCGCCAGCAGCTTGGTGACAGGGAGAACTGAAGCTTTCTTT. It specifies CASSLVTGRTEAFF.

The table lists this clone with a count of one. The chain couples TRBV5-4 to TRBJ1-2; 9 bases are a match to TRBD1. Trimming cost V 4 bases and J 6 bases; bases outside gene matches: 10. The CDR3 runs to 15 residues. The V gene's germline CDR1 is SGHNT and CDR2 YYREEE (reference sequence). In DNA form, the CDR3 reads TGTGCCAGCAGCGGACGGGACAGGGAGTCCCATGGCTACACCTTC. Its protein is CASSGRDRESHGYTF.

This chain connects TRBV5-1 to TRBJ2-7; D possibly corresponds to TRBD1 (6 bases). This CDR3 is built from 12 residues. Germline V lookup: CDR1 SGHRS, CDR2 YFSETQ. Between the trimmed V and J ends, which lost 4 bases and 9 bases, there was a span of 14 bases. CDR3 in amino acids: CASSTNREGQYF. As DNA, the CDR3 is TGCGCCAGCAGCACCAACAGGGAAGGGCAGTACTTC.

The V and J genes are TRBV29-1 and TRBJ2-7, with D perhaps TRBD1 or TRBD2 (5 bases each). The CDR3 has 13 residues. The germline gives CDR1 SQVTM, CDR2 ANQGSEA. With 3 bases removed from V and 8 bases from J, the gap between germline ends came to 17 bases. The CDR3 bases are TGCAGCGTTGATTGGGTGGGGACCCCTCAGCAGTACTTC. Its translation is CSVDWVGTPQQYF.

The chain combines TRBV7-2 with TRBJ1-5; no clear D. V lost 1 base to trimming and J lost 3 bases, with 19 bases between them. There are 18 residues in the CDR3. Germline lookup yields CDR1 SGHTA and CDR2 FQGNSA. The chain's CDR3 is CASSLGLMGKRPNQPQHF. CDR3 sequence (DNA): TGTGCCAGCAGCTTAGGGTTAATGGGGAAACGGCCCAATCAGCCCCAGCATTTT.

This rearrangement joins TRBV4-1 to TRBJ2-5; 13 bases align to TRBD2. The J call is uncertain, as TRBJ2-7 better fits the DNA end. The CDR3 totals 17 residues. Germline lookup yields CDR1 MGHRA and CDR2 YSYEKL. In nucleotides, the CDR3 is TGCGCCAGCAGCCAACACGGACTAGCGGGAGACTACTACGAGCAGTACTTC. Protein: CASSQHGLAGDYYEQYF.